One T cell receptor (beta chain) is described in this entry. This entry is derived from a study of blood T cell repertoires in COVID-19. For the study at large: Sources were T cells, B-cell-depleted T cells, or PBMCs; the material itself was cDNA or gDNA.

The protocol was immunoSEQ multiplex PCR, while the TCRdb copy is restricted to in-frame clones and leaves out a portion. The table shows 93,000 or so clones, with under 90% occurring only once. The CDR3 covers 14 residues. Germline assignment: CDR1 SGHDT and CDR2 YYEEEE. Between the trimmed V and J ends, which lost 0 bases and 2 bases, there was a span of 9 bases. Sequencing was carried out using peripheral blood. The genes are TRBV5-6 and TRBJ2-7; D is ambiguous. This TCR was sampled from a human donor in a cohort sampled during active or convalescent COVID-19. DNA of the CDR3: TGTGCCAGCAGCTTGGTCTCTCCCGCCTACGAGCAGTACTTC. It yields the protein CASSLVSPAYEQYF.